This T cell receptor (beta chain) was sequenced in a study of shared T cell receptors in the human thymus. Method: immunoSEQ multiplex PCR; TCRdb's copy keeps in-frame clones and lacks some. The table has 540,000 or so clones, around 78% seen once. This CDR3 is built from 16 residues. Trimming cost V 0 bases and J 5 bases; bases outside gene matches: 7. CDR1 and CDR2 (germline): LGHNA, YNFKEQ. The table lists this clone with a few counts. This sample also appeared in a second study, on human thymus T cells. That source notes: The sample donors, healthy Finnish infants, were having corrective surgery for congenital heart defects. Thymus tissue was removed during corrective cardiac surgery. V and J gene usage appeared biased in thymic and blood repertoires.

The sequence was obtained from a boy under two years old with a congenital heart defect. The sample taken for sequencing was thymocytes. This sequence joins TRBV4-2 and TRBJ2-7, with 10 positions matching TRBD1. CDR3 in DNA: TGTGCCAGCAGCCAAGATCATCGGGACAGGGGTCACGAGCAGTACTTC. This gives the protein CASSQDHRDRGHEQYF.